These 14 T cell receptor delta chains share one sample of origin, sequenced in a study of γδ T cells in repeated Plasmodium falciparum infection. Bulk repertoires came from Vgamma9/Vdelta2+ or Vdelta2-negative gammadelta T cells flow-sorted from PBMC. TCRdb re-called the multiplex PCR reads with CATT. The repertoire holds under 50,000 delta-chain clones, with about 1.6% as singletons. The sequencing sample was made of gamma-delta T cells from blood. Every receptor here comes from a pool of human donors (malaria-infected and uninfected, not separated).

Details on this clone: Given a far larger clone just one base away, this is likely a sequencing read error. This specimen includes other DNA sequences encoding the same CDR3. The chain joins TRDV1 to TRDJ2, with D perhaps TRDD3 (6 bases). The germline V gene encodes CDR1 TSWWSYY and CDR2 QGS. Trimming removed 9 bases from V and 4 bases from J, with 18 bases in between. The length of the CDR3 is 15 residues. CDR3 residues: CALTYEGISTAQLFF. The CDR3 region has the DNA TGTGCTCTGACCTATGAAGGGATATCGACAGCACAACTCTTCTTT.

The table lists this clone with many counts. The chain uses TRDV2 and TRDJ1, with 11 bases lining up with TRDD3. V gave up 2 bases and J gave up 3 bases; unmatched junction bases: 4. This CDR3 contains 15 residues. CDR1 and CDR2 (germline): GEAIGNYY, EKD. CDR3 protein: CACDKTGGYSDKLIF. CDR3 in DNA: TGTGCCTGTGACAAAACTGGGGGATATTCCGATAAACTCATCTTT.

This clone was recorded a few times. Given a far larger clone just one base away, this is likely a sequencing read error. The sample holds other DNA sequences that translate to the same CDR3. This chain links TRDV1 with TRDJ1; TRDD3 agrees at 9 bases. Here the J gene came from matching the DNA to germline, since TCRdb omits it. Looked up from germline, CDR1 is TSWWSYY and CDR2 is QGS. CDR3 length: 23 amino acids. J was trimmed by 0 bases and V by 6 bases; bases with no gene match: 29. For the CDR3, the DNA is TGTGCTCTTGGAGATCCGTTGGGTCCTACAAAATCTACTGGGGGACTAAACACCGATAAACTCATCTTT. Translated, it gives CALGDPLGPTKSTGGLNTDKLIF.

There are many counts of this clone. Other DNA sequences in this sample translate to the same CDR3. The chain combines TRDV1 with TRDJ1; 12 positions agree with TRDD3. No J gene was available from TCRdb, and it was assigned here by a germline match of the DNA. V lost 0 bases and J lost 7; bases outside the gene matches: 36. In germline, CDR1 is TSWWSYY, CDR2 QGS. The length of the CDR3 is 26 residues. CDR3 bases: TGTGCTCTTGGGGAACTATTGGGCCCCCGGGTTCCGTCCTTCATATACTGGGGGATACTTTATGGTAAACTCATCTTT. Protein: CALGELLGPRVPSFIYWGILYGKLIF.

In this sample, this clone turned up a few times. A much larger clone lies a single base off, so this may be a read error. This chain uses TRDV1 with TRDJ1; 7 bases align to TRDD3. The J gene was missing in TCRdb and was found by matching the end of the DNA to germline. This CDR3 contains 18 residues. In germline, CDR1 is TSWWSYY, CDR2 QGS. After removal of 2 bases from V and 4 bases from J, the junction contained 16 bases not matched to a gene. The CDR3 here is CALGEARTRDGGGDKLIF. CDR3 nucleotide sequence: TGTGCTCTTGGGGAAGCTCGAACCAGGGATGGGGGAGGCGATAAACTCATCTTT.

This clone was observed at least ten times. The chain recombines TRDV2 with TRDJ1, with 7 bases identical to TRDD3. The J gene, not given by TCRdb, was assigned here from a germline match of the nucleotide sequence. The CDR3 covers 17 residues. The V segment lost 1 base and the J segment 0 bases; nucleotides outside the gene matches: 10. Germline-derived CDR1 and CDR2 are GEAIGNYY and EKD. This CDR3 reads CACDTPWLGVDTDKLIF. CDR3 DNA: TGTGCCTGTGACACTCCCTGGCTGGGGGTTGACACCGATAAACTCATCTTT.

Of note for this clone: A far larger clone lies a single base away; this is likely a read error. In the same sample, other DNA sequences code for this CDR3. J gene calling gave no result, while the V gene is TRDV1; TRDD3, the table's D call, lacks a check against the DNA. This CDR3 region has 19 residues. Germline V gene sequence: CDR1 TSWWSYY, CDR2 QGS. CDR3 sequence: CALGEPYSPKGYAANKLIF. The DNA for the CDR3 is TGTGCTCTTGGGGAACCCTATTCCCCAAAGGGATACGCAGCGAATAAGCTCATCTTT.

This clone was seen many times. For this DNA, TCRdb reports the protein of a much larger clone, which diverges at residue 15, most likely from a read error; the protein presented here is translated directly from the DNA. The J gene is uncalled and the V gene is TRDV2; no DNA check was done on the table's D call, TRDD3. Germline-derived CDR1 and CDR2 are GEAIGNYY and EKD. This CDR3 is 17 amino acids long. The CDR3 bases are TGTGCCTGTGACACCCGTGTTGATACTGGGTGCGAGTGTAAACCCATCTTT. This codes for CACDTRVDTGCECKPIF.

This clone was detected many times. TCRdb's listed protein matches a much larger clone and diverges from this DNA's translation at residue 9, likely through a read error; the protein shown comes from the DNA. V gene TRDV1 combines with J gene TRDJ2; D gene ambiguous. The CDR3 loop spans 14 amino acids. Germline V CDR1 and CDR2: TSWWSYY, QGS. V lost 4 bases and J lost 7, with 13 bases in between. The CDR3 reads CALGGSGSRAQLFF. CDR3 DNA sequence: TGTGCTCTTGGGGGCTCCGGATCGAGAGCACAACTCTTCTTT.

This clone has a count of ten or more. TCRdb shows a much larger clone's protein in place of this DNA's translation, and the two differ at residue 12, likely through a read error; the protein shown is translated from the DNA. V gene TRDV1 combines with J gene TRDJ1, with TRDD3 matching 13 bases. The J gene, missing from TCRdb, was assigned here through DNA to germline matching. The V and J ends lost 5 bases and 4 bases, in that order; junction bases with no gene match: 10. CDR3 length: 17 amino acids. Germline V gives CDR1 TSWWSYY, CDR2 QGS. The CDR3 protein is CALGTSYWGIRGDKLIF. CDR3 bases: TGTGCTCTTGGGACTTCCTACTGGGGGATACGGGGCGATAAACTCATCTTT.

Concerning this clone: TCRdb assigns this DNA the protein of a much larger clone, which departs from its translation at residue 17; this likely reflects a read error, and the protein shown comes from translating the DNA. The J gene is uncalled and the V gene is TRDV1; the table's D call, TRDD3, has no DNA check behind it. Germline lookup yields CDR1 TSWWSYY and CDR2 QGS. The CDR3 is 19 amino acids. The CDR3 region has the DNA TGTGCTCTTGGGGAACTTCTCTCACCCCGATGGGGTTACACCGATAAACCCATCTTT. Translated, it gives CALGELLSPRWGYTDKPIF.

At least ten counts were recorded for this clone. The chain recombines TRDV2 with TRDJ1, with TRDD3 matching 8 bases. Trimming at V came to 3 bases and at J to 2 bases, leaving 7 bases not matched to a gene. CDR3 length: 15 amino acids. From germline, CDR1 is GEAIGNYY and CDR2 EKD. The CDR3 region has the DNA TGTGCCTGTGACTTACTGGGGGCCTTTACCGATAAACTCATCTTT. The encoded protein is CACDLLGAFTDKLIF.

A few counts support this clone. With only one base between it and a far larger clone, this is likely a read error. The identical CDR3 is also encoded by other nucleotide sequences in the sample. This sequence joins TRDV1 and TRDJ1; TRDD3 aligns across 7 bases. This CDR3 contains 22 residues. Unmatched junction bases numbered 26, after V lost 1 base and J lost 3 bases. The germline V gene encodes CDR1 TSWWSYY and CDR2 QGS. The CDR3 nucleotides are TGTGCTCTTGGGGAACAAAGCCGATGGTTGGGTTCATACTGGGGATTACCCGATAAACTCATCTTT. Encoded protein: CALGEQSRWLGSYWGLPDKLIF.

By share, this clone counts as medium-sized. Other nucleotide sequences from this sample produce the same CDR3. V is TRDV1 and J is TRDJ1, with D unresolved. Trimming left V 4 bases short and J 5 bases short, with 14 bases between. This CDR3 comprises 14 residues. From germline, CDR1 is TSWWSYY and CDR2 QGS. CDR3 nucleotide sequence: TGTGCTCTTGGGGTCCCAAATGTGCCGGATAAACTCATCTTT. It encodes CALGVPNVPDKLIF.